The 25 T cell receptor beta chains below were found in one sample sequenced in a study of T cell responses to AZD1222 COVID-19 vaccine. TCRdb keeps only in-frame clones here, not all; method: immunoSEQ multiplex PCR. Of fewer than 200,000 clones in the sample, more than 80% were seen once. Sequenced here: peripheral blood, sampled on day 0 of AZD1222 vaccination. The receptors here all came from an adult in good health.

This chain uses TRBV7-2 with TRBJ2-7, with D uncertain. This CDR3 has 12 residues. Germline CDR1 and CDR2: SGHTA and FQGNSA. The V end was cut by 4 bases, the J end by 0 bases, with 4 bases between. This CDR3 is CASSSASYEQYF. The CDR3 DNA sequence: TGTGCCAGCAGCTCTGCCTCCTACGAGCAGTACTTC.

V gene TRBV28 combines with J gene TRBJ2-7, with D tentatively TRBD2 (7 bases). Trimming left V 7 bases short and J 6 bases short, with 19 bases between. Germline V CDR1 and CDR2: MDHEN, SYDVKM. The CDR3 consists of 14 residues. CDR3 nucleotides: TGTGCCAGCACCGAAGGAGGGGGGGCATCCGAGCAGTACTTC. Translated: CASTEGGGASEQYF.

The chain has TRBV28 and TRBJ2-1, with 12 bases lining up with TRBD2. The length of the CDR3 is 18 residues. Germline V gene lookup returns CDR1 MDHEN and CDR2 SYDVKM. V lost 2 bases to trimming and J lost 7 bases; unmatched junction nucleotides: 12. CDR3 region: CASSLRIGAGLAGNEQFF. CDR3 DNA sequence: TGTGCCAGCAGTTTACGTATAGGGGCTGGACTAGCGGGAAATGAGCAGTTCTTC.

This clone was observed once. In DNA, the CDR3 is TGTGCCAGCGGGGTTTTGTACGAGCAGTACTTC. Translation: CASGVLYEQYF. V and J are TRBV7-9 and TRBJ2-7; D ambiguous. Trimming shortened V by 8 bases and J by 4 bases, and 9 bases separated the two germline ends. Germline CDR1 SEHNR, CDR2 FQNEAQ (reference sequence). This CDR3 is 11 amino acids long.

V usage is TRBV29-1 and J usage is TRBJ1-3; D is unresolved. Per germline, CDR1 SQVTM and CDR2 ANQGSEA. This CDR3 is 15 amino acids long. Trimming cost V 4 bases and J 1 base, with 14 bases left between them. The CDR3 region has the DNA TGCAGCGTTGGTGGGTCCAGCGGGTCTGGAAACACCATATATTTT. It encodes CSVGGSSGSGNTIYF.

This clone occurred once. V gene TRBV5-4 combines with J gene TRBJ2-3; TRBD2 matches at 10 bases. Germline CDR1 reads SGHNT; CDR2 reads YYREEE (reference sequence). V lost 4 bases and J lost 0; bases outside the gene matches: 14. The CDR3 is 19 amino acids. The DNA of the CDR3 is TGTGCCAGCAGCCGCCTTTCCGGGACTAGCGTAACTAGCACAGATACGCAGTATTTT. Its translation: CASSRLSGTSVTSTDTQYF.

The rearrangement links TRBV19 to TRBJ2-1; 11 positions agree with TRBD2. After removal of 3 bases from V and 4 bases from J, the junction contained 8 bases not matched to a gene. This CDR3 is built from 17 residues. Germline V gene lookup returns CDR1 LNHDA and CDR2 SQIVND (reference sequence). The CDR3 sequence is CASSIGGTSGVYNEQFF. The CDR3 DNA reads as TGTGCCAGTAGTATCGGGGGGACTAGCGGAGTATACAATGAGCAGTTCTTC.

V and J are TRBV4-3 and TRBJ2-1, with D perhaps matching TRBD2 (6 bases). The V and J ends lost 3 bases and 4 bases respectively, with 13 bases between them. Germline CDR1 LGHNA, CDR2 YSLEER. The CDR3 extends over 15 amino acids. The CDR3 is CASSQDLGGYNEQFF. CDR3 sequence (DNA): TGCGCCAGCAGCCAGGACCTCGGGGGATACAATGAGCAGTTCTTC.

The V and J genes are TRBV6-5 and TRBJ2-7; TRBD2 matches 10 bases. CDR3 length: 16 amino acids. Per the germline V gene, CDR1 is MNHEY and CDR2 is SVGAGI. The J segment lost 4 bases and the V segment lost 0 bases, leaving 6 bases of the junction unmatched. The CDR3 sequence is CASSYSNIAGGYEQYF. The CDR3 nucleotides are TGTGCCAGCAGTTACTCGAATATAGCGGGAGGTTACGAGCAGTACTTC.

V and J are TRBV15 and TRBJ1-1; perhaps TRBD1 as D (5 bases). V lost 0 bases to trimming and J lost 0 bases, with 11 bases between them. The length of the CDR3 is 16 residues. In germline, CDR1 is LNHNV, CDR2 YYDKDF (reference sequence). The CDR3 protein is CATSRDQGALNTEAFF. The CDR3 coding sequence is TGTGCCACCAGCAGAGATCAAGGGGCTTTGAACACTGAAGCTTTCTTT.

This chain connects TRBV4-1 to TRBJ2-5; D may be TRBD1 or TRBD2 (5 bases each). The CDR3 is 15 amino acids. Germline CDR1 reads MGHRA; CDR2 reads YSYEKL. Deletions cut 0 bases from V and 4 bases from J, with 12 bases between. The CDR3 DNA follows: TGCGCCAGCAGCCAAGACCCAGAGAGGGGAGAGACCCAGTACTTC. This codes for CASSQDPERGETQYF.

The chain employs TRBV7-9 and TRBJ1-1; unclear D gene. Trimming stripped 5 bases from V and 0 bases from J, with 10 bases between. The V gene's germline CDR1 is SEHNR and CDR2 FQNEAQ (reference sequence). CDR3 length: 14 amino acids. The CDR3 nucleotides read TGTGCCAGCAGCCCGGCTTGGGTGAACACTGAAGCTTTCTTT. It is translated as CASSPAWVNTEAFF.

The CDR3 region is CASSSQGGPYEQYF. The CDR3 nucleotides read TGCGCCAGCAGCTCACAGGGGGGTCCCTACGAGCAGTACTTC. The rearrangement links TRBV5-1 to TRBJ2-7, with 8 bases identical to TRBD1. This CDR3 has 14 residues. The germline V gene has CDR1 SGHRS and CDR2 YFSETQ. The V segment lost 3 bases and the J segment 2 bases; nucleotides outside the gene matches: 4.

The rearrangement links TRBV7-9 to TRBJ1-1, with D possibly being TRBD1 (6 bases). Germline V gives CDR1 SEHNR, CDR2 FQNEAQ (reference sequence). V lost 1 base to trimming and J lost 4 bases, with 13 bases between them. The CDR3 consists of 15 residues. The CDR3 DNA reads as TGTGCCAGCAGCTTAGATGGGGGGCCCGGCACTGAAGCTTTCTTT. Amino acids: CASSLDGGPGTEAFF. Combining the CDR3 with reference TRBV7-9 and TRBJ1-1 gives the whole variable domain DTGVSQNPRHKITKRGQNVTFRCDPISEHNRLYWYRQTLGQGPEFLTYFQNEAQLEKSRLLSDRFSAERPKGSFSTLEIQRTEQGDSAMYLCASSLDGGPGTEAFFGQGTRLTVV.

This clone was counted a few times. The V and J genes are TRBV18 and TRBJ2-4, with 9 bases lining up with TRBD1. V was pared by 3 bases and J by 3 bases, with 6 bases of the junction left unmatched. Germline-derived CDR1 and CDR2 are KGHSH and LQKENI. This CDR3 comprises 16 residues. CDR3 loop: CASSPGQGFFKNIQYF. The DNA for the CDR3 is TGTGCCAGCTCACCCGGACAGGGGTTTTTCAAAAACATTCAGTACTTC.

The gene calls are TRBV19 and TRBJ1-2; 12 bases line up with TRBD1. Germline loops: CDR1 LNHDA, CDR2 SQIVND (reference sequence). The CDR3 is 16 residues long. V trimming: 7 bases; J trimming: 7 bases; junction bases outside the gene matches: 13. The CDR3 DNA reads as TGTGCCAGTACCACATGGGGACAGGGGGCGCAGTTTGGCTACACCTTC. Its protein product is CASTTWGQGAQFGYTF.

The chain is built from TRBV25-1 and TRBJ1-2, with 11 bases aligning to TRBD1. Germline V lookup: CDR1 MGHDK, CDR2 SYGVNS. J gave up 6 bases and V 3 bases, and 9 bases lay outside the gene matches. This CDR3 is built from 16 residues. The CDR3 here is CASSDPEGTGGHGYTF. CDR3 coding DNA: TGTGCCAGCAGTGACCCGGAAGGGACAGGGGGACATGGCTACACCTTC.

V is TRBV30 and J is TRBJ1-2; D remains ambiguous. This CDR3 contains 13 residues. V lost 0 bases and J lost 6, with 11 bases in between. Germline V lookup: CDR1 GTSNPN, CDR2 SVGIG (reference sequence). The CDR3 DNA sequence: TGTGCCTGGAGTGTGGGGTGGAAAAATGGCTACACCTTC. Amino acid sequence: CAWSVGWKNGYTF.

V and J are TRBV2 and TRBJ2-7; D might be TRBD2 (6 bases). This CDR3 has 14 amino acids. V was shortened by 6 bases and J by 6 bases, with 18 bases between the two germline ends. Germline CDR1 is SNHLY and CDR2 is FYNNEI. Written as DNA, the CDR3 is TGTGCCAGCAGCCCTGGGGCCGGGGGTATCGAGCAGTACTTC. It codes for CASSPGAGGIEQYF.

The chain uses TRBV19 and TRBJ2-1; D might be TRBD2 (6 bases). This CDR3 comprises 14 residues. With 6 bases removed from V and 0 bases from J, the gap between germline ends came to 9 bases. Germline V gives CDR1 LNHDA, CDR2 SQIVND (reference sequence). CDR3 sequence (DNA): TGTGCCAGTAGGAAAGCGGGCTCCTACAATGAGCAGTTCTTC. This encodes CASRKAGSYNEQFF.

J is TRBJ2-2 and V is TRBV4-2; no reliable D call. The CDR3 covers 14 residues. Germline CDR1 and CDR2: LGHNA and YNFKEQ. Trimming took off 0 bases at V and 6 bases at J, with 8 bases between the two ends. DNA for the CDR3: TGTGCCAGCAGCCAAGATAGGGCTCCCGGGGAGCTGTTTTTT. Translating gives CASSQDRAPGELFF.

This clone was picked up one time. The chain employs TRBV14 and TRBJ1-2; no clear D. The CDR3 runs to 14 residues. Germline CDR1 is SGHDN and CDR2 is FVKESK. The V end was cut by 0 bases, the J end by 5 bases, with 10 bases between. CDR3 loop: CASSQDPRWYGYTF. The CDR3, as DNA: TGTGCCAGCAGCCAAGACCCACGGTGGTATGGCTACACCTTC.

CDR3 in amino acids: CASSLGLAVNNEQFF. CDR3 sequence (DNA): TGTGCCAGTAGCCTGGGACTAGCGGTTAACAATGAGCAGTTCTTC. The rearrangement uses TRBV19 and TRBJ2-1, with TRBD2 identical over 11 bases. Germline V gene lookup returns CDR1 LNHDA and CDR2 SQIVND (reference sequence). The CDR3 runs to 15 residues. Trimming at V came to 6 bases and at J to 5 bases, leaving 6 bases not matched to a gene.

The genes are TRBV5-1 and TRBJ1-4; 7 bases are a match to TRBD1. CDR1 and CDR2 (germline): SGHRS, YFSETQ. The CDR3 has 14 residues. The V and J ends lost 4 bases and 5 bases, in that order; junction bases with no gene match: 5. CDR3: CASSEGQPNEKLFF. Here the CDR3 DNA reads TGCGCCAGCAGCGAGGGACAGCCAAATGAAAAACTGTTTTTT.

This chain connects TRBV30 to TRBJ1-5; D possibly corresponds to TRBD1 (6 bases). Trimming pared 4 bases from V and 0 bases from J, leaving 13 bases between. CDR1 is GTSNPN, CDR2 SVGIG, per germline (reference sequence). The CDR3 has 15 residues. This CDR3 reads CAWTPGGRSNQPQHF. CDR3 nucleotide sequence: TGTGCCTGGACCCCGGGGGGGCGTAGCAATCAGCCCCAGCATTTT.